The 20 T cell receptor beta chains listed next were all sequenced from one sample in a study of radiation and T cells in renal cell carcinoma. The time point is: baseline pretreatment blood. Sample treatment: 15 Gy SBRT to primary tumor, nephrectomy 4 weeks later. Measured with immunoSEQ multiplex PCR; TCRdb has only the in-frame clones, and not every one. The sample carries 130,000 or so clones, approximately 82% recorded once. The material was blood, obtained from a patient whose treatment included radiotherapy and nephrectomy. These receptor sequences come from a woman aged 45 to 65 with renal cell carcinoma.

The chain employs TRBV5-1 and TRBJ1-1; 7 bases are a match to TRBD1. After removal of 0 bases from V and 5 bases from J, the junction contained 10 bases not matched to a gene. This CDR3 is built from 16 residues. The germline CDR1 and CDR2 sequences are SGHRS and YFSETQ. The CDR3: CASSLVGRGDHTEAFF. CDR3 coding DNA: TGCGCCAGCAGCTTGGTTGGCAGGGGGGACCATACTGAAGCTTTCTTT.

CDR3 nucleotides: TGTGCCAGCAGCTTGGGTGGGGGGGATCAGCCCCAGCATTTT. It encodes CASSLGGGDQPQHF. V is TRBV5-6 and J is TRBJ1-5; a possible D gene is TRBD1 (5 bases). Germline values: CDR1 SGHDT, CDR2 YYEEEE. The length of the CDR3 is 14 residues. Trimming took off 0 bases at V and 5 bases at J, with 9 bases between the two ends.

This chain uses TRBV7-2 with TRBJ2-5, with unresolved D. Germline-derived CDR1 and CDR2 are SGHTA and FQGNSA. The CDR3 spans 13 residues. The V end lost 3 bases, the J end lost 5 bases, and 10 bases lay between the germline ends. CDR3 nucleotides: TGTGCCAGCAGCTTCTCAGGTTCGGAGACCCAGTACTTC. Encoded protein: CASSFSGSETQYF.

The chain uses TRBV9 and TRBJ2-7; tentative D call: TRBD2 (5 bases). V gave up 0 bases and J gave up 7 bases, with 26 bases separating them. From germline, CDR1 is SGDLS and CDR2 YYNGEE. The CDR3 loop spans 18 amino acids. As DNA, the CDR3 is TGTGCCAGCAGCGTAGAAGGTTGGGAGCGGAGCCCTCCTCATGAGCAGTACTTC. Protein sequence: CASSVEGWERSPPHEQYF.

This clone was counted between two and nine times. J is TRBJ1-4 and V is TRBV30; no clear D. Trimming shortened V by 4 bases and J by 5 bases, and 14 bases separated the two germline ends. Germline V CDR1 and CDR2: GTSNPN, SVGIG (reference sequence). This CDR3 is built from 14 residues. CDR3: CAWKRPSSNEKLFF. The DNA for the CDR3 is TGTGCCTGGAAACGACCAAGCTCCAATGAAAAACTGTTTTTT.

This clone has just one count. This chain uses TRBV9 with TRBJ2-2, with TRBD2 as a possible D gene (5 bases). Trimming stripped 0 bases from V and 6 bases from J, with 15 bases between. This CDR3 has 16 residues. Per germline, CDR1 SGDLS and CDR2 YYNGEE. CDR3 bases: TGTGCCAGCAGCGTAGAAACCGCCGGGATTTCCGGGGAGCTGTTTTTT. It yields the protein CASSVETAGISGELFF.

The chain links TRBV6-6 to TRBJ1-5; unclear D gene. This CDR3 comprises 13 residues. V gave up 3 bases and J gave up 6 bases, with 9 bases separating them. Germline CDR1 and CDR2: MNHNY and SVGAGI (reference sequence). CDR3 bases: TGTGCCAGCAGTTATCGTGCAAGTCAGCCCCAGCATTTT. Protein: CASSYRASQPQHF.

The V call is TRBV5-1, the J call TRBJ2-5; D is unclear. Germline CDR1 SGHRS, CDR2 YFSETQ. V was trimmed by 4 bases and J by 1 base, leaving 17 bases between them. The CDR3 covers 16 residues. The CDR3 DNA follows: TGCGCCAGCAGCCCCGGCGGCAGTCTAGTCCAAGAGACCCAGTACTTC. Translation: CASSPGGSLVQETQYF.

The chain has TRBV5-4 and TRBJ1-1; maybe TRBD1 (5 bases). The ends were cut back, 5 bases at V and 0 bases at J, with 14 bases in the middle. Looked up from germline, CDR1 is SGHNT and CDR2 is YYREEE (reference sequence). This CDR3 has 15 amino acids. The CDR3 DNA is TGTGCCAGCAGTCACCGCAGACAGATGAACACTGAAGCTTTCTTT. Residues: CASSHRRQMNTEAFF.

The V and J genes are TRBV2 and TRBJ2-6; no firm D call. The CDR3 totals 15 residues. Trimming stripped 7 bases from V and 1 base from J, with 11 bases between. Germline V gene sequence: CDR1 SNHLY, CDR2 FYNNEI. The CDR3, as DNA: TGTGCCAGCAAGAGATTAGGGTCTGGGGCCAACGTCCTGACTTTC. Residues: CASKRLGSGANVLTF.

The DNA for the CDR3 is TGTGCCAGCAGCCGCCTACAGGGGAACACCGGGGAGCTGTTTTTT. Its translation is CASSRLQGNTGELFF. This chain joins TRBV5-4 and TRBJ2-2; weak D call: TRBD1 (6 bases). Germline assignment: CDR1 SGHNT and CDR2 YYREEE (reference sequence). CDR3 length: 15 residues. The ends were cut back, 4 bases at V and 1 base at J, with 11 bases in the middle.

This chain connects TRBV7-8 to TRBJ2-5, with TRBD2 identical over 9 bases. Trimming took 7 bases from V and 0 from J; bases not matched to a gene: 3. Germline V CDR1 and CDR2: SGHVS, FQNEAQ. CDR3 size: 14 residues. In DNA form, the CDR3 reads TGTGCCAGCAATCAGCGGGGGGACCAAGAGACCCAGTACTTC. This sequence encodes CASNQRGDQETQYF.

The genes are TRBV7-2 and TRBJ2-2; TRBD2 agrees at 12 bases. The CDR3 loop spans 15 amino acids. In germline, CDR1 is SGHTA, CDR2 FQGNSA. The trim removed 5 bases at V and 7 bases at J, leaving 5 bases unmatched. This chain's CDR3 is CASSPSGRDGGELFF. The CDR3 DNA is TGTGCCAGCAGCCCTAGCGGGAGGGATGGCGGGGAGCTGTTTTTT. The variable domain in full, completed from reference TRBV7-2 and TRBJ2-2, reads GAGVSQSPSNKVTEKGKDVELRCDPISGHTALYWYRQSLGQGLEFLIYFQGNSAPDKSGLPSDRFSAERTGGSVSTLTIQRTQQEDSAVYLCASSPSGRDGGELFFGEGSRLTVL.

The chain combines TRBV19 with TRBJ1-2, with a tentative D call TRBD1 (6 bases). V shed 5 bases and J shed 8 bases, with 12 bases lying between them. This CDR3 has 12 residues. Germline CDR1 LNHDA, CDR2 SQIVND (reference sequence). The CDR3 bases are TGTGCCAGTAGTTCCGGACAGTTGGGCTACACCTTC. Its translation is CASSSGQLGYTF.

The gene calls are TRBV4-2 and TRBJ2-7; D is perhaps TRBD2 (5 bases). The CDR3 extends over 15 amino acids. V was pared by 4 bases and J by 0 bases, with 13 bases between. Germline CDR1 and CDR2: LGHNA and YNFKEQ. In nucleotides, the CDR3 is TGTGCCAGCAGCCCTCCTGCGGGCTACTCCTACGAGCAGTACTTC. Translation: CASSPPAGYSYEQYF.

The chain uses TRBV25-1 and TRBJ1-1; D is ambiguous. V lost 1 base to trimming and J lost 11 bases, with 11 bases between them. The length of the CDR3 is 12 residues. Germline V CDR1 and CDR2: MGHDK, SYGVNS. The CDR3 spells CASSEFAQEAFF. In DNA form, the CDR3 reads TGTGCCAGCAGTGAATTTGCGCAGGAGGCTTTCTTT.

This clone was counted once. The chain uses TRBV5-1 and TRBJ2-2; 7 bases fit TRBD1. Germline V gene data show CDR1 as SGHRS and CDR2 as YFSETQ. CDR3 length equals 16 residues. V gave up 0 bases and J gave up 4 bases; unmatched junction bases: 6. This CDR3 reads CASSLGATGITGELFF. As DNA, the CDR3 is TGCGCCAGCAGCTTGGGGGCGACAGGGATCACCGGGGAGCTGTTTTTT.

DNA of the CDR3: TGTGCCAGTAGTGACGGTTATGGCTACACCTTC. As protein: CASSDGYGYTF. V gene TRBV19 combines with J gene TRBJ1-2; D unresolved. In germline, CDR1 is LNHDA, CDR2 SQIVND (reference sequence). Deletions cut 5 bases from V and 5 bases from J, with 6 bases between. The CDR3 extends over 11 amino acids.

The CDR3 DNA follows: TGCGCCAGCAGCACACGCATTAACACCGGGGAGCTGTTTTTT. As protein: CASSTRINTGELFF. The rearrangement joins TRBV5-1 to TRBJ2-2; D gene uncertain. V was clipped by 4 bases and J by 2 bases, with 9 bases between them. This CDR3 is 14 amino acids long. Germline V gene lookup returns CDR1 SGHRS and CDR2 YFSETQ.

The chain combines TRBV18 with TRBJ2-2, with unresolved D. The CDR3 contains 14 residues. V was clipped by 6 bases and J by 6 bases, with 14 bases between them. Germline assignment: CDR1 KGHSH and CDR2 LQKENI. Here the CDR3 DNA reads TGTGCCAGCTCTATCACCCCGGGCGCCGGGGAGCTGTTTTTT. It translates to CASSITPGAGELFF.